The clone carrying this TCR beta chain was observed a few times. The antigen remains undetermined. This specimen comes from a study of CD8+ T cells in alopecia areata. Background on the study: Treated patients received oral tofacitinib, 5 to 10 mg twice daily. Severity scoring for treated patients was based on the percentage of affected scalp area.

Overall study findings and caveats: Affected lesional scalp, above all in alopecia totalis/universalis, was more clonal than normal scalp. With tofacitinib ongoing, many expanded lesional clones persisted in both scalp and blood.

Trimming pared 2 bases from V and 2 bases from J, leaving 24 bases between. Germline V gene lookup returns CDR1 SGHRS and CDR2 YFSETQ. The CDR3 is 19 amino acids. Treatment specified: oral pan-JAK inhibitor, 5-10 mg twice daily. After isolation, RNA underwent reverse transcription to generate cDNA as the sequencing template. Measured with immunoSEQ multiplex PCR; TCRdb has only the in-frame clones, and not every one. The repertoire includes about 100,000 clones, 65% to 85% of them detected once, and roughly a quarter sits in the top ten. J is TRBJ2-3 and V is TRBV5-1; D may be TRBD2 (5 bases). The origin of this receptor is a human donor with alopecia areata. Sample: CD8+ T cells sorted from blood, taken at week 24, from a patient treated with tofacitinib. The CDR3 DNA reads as TGCGCCAGCAGCTTCGAGGGCATGTTCGTTGAGCGGTCCACAGATACGCAGTATTTT. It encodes CASSFEGMFVERSTDTQYF. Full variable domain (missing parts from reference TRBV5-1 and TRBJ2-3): KAGVTQTPRYLIKTRGQQVTLSCSPISGHRSVSWYQQTPGQGLQFLFEYFSETQRNKGNFPGRFSGRQFSNSRSEMNVSTLELGDSALYLCASSFEGMFVERSTDTQYFGPGTRLTVL.